Described below is a single T cell receptor (beta chain) sequence and its context. The table came from immunoSEQ multiplex PCR; TCRdb's copy has only in-frame clones and leaves some out. The sample consists of fewer than 300,000 clones, more than 70% of them appearing once. Germline-derived CDR1 and CDR2 are SNHLY and FYNNEI. Trimming cost V 8 bases and J 2 bases; bases outside gene matches: 5. The CDR3 is 13 amino acids. This entry comes from a study of blood T cell repertoires in COVID-19. Overall study: T cells, B-cell-depleted T cells, or PBMCs supplied cDNA or gDNA.

The receptor was isolated from a man at least 80 years old with acute or convalescent COVID-19. Source material: peripheral blood. The chain employs TRBV2 and TRBJ2-7, with 8 bases that match TRBD1. The CDR3 sequence: CASLRTGTYEQYF. CDR3 nucleotides: TGTGCCAGCCTAAGGACAGGGACCTACGAGCAGTACTTC. Drawing the rest from reference TRBV2 and TRBJ2-7, the complete variable domain is EPEVTQTPSHQVTQMGQEVILRCVPISNHLYFYWYRQILGQKVEFLVSFYNNEISEKSEIFDDQFSVERPDGSNFTLKIRSTKLEDSAMYFCASLRTGTYEQYFGPGTRLTVT.